The rows below give T cell receptor beta chains drawn from one sample of a study of radiation and T cells in renal cell carcinoma. Assay used: immunoSEQ multiplex PCR; TCRdb lists only in-frame clones, some missing. Here the sample spans 25,000 to 40,000 clones, 81% being singletons. Material: blood, obtained from a patient whose treatment included radiotherapy and nephrectomy. These receptors originate from a man aged 55 to 70 with renal cell carcinoma. Each CDR3 is given with its conserved first and last residue. Fields, in order: J gene, V gene, D gene, clone size, CDR3 protein, CDR3 DNA. The D gene is left open where the match is weak. Clone size is stated in some rows and not others, as once, few, many or a class when expanded.

TRBJ1-1 TRBV6-4 TRBD1 . CASSRDRDNTEAFF TGTGCCAGCAGCCGGGACAGGGATAACACTGAAGCTTTCTTT
TRBJ2-7 TRBV27 TRBD2 . CASRTTGLGTYEQYF TGTGCCAGCAGAACCACGGGACTAGGGACCTACGAGCAGTACTTC
TRBJ1-2 TRBV10-2 . . CASSWTLNDNYGYTF TGTGCCAGCAGTTGGACCCTTAACGATAACTATGGCTACACCTTC
TRBJ1-2 TRBV9 . . CASSVGSEGYTF TGTGCCAGCAGCGTAGGGAGCGAGGGCTACACCTTC
TRBJ2-1 TRBV9 . . CASSVAAGPGGSYNEQFF TGTGCCAGCAGCGTAGCGGCGGGACCAGGAGGATCCTACAATGAGCAGTTCTTC
TRBJ2-1 TRBV5-1 TRBD1 once CASSLMQGAYNEQFF TGCGCCAGCAGCTTGATGCAGGGGGCGTACAATGAGCAGTTCTTC
TRBJ1-4 TRBV7-9 TRBD1 few CASSSGQAEKLFF TGTGCCAGCAGCTCCGGACAGGCTGAAAAACTGTTTTTT
TRBJ1-4 TRBV7-9 . . CASSFSGAWDEKLFF TGTGCCAGCAGCTTTTCAGGGGCCTGGGATGAAAAACTGTTTTTT
TRBJ2-3 TRBV29-1 . few CSGNPGDTQYF TGCAGCGGGAACCCAGGAGATACGCAGTATTTT
TRBJ2-3 TRBV5-3 . . CASSRGLYTDTQYF TGTGCCAGCAGTCGGGGATTGTACACAGATACGCAGTATTTT
TRBJ2-5 TRBV5-1 . . CASKQGLNQETQYF TGCGCCAGCAAACAGGGTTTAAACCAAGAGACCCAGTACTTC
TRBJ2-7 TRBV7-3 . . CASSRFGGANSYEQYF TGTGCCAGCAGCCGATTCGGGGGAGCCAACTCCTACGAGCAGTACTTC
TRBJ1-4 TRBV6-5 TRBD1 many CASSYQGAREKLFF TGTGCCAGCAGTTACCAGGGGGCAAGAGAAAAACTGTTTTTT
TRBJ2-1 TRBV7-2 . . CASSPQQSSYNEQFF TGTGCCAGCAGCCCCCAGCAGAGCTCCTACAATGAGCAGTTCTTC
TRBJ2-5 TRBV5-3 . . CARSRGQEETQYF TGTGCCAGAAGCCGGGGGCAGGAAGAGACCCAGTACTTC
TRBJ2-7 TRBV7-9 . . CASSLEGRANEQYF TGTGCCAGCAGCTTAGAAGGCAGGGCGAACGAGCAGTACTTC
TRBJ1-1 TRBV10-3 TRBD1 few CAISETGGNTEAFF TGTGCCATCAGTGAAACAGGGGGGAACACTGAAGCTTTCTTT